This T cell receptor beta chain stems from a study of response to subunit inactivated influenza vaccine. Findings of the study overall: With each seasonal influenza vaccination, the authors suggested, few new T cells are recruited.

The V end was cut by 3 bases, the J end by 9 bases, with 12 bases between. The CDR3 consists of 13 residues. Germline V CDR1 and CDR2: SGHTA, FQGNSA. Only a few counts were recorded for this clonotype. Its specificity is unknown. TCRdb re-derived calls from the RT-PCR reads in MiXCR, one entry per CDR3 protein. The sample lists some 500,000 distinct CDR3 sequences; approximately 24% were seen once. The TCR comes from a man aged 45 to 65 who received an inactivated influenza vaccine. The sequencing here drew on CD4+ T cells sorted from PBMCs, taken less than 6 days after vaccination. J is TRBJ2-4 and V is TRBV7-2; a possible D gene is TRBD2 (6 bases). In DNA, the CDR3 is TGTGCCAGCAGCTTGGAGGGGTTGGGCATTCAGTACTTC. Its translation: CASSLEGLGIQYF.